These 18 T cell receptor beta chains share one sample of origin, sequenced in a study of cytomegalovirus exposure and HLA in healthy donors. In the PCR, 60 Vbeta and 13 Jbeta primers were used. Profiling relied on immunoSEQ multiplex PCR, and the TCRdb table lists in-frame clones only, not all of them. This table has around 94,000 clones, 75% to 80% appearing once. Sequenced material: PBMCs. The receptors come from a woman in her forties in good health and CMV-seropositive.

The J gene is TRBJ2-3, the V gene TRBV13; perhaps TRBD2 as D (6 bases). Looked up from germline, CDR1 is PRHDT and CDR2 is FYEKMQ (reference sequence). V was pared by 7 bases and J by 1 base, with 33 bases between. The CDR3 spans 21 residues. The CDR3 region has the DNA TGTGCCAGCACCTCGGCTCTTCGGGGGTACAGAGGAGGCTTGGGCACAGATACGCAGTATTTT. Translating it yields CASTSALRGYRGGLGTDTQYF.

This chain links TRBV21-1 with TRBJ1-6; the DNA was not used to check the table's D call, TRBD1. TRBV21-1 is a pseudogene locus. The CDR3 has 15 amino acids. The CDR3 nucleotides are TGTGCCAGCAGCAAAGTTCGGACATCTGATTCACCCCTCCACTTT. It yields the protein CASSKVRTSDSPLHF.

The V call is TRBV27, the J call TRBJ1-6; D might be TRBD1 (6 bases). The CDR3 has 17 amino acids. V was trimmed by 4 bases and J by 0 bases, leaving 13 bases between them. Per the germline V gene, CDR1 is MNHEY and CDR2 is SMNVEV (reference sequence). The CDR3 region is CASSWTASVSYNSPLHF. CDR3 bases: TGTGCCAGCAGTTGGACAGCGTCGGTCTCCTATAATTCACCCCTCCACTTT.

The CDR3 nucleotides are TGTGCCAGCAGTGTTCAAGCGGGAGTCACTAATGAGCAGTTCTTC. Translation gives CASSVQAGVTNEQFF. The chain combines TRBV2 with TRBJ2-1; 8 bases are a match to TRBD2. Germline V CDR1 and CDR2: SNHLY, FYNNEI. CDR3 length: 15 amino acids. Losses at the gene ends were 4 bases for V and 7 bases for J; bases not matched to a gene: 9.

The chain couples TRBV30 to TRBJ2-7; TRBD2 might be the D (6 bases). CDR3 length equals 13 residues. The V gene's germline CDR1 is GTSNPN and CDR2 SVGIG (reference sequence). The germline V and J ends were trimmed by 0 bases and 5 bases, with 11 bases remaining between them. This CDR3 is CAWSVRGSHEQYF. CDR3 sequence (DNA): TGTGCCTGGAGTGTACGGGGGTCCCACGAGCAGTACTTC. The full variable domain, in which reference TRBV30 and TRBJ2-7 provide the parts outside the CDR3, is SQTIHQWPATLVQPVGSPLSLECTVEGTSNPNLYWYRQAAGRGLQLLFYSVGIGQISSEVPQNLSASRPQDRQFILSSKKLLLSDSGFYLCAWSVRGSHEQYFGPGTRLTVT.

The chain combines TRBV6-5 with TRBJ2-3; D is unresolved. CDR1 and CDR2 from the germline V gene are MNHEY and SVGAGI. The CDR3 covers 16 residues. V lost 0 bases and J lost 0, with 10 bases in between. DNA of the CDR3: TGTGCCAGCAGTTACTCGGTAGCCTCTAGCACAGATACGCAGTATTTT. It specifies CASSYSVASSTDTQYF.

J is TRBJ2-7 and V is TRBV5-6, with TRBD1 identical over 10 bases. The CDR3 has 15 amino acids. Germline assignment: CDR1 SGHDT and CDR2 YYEEEE. Unmatched junction bases numbered 5, after V lost 0 bases and J lost 5 bases. In DNA form, the CDR3 reads TGTGCCAGCAGCTTGGGACAGGGGGCGCGGGACGAGCAGTACTTC. Amino acids: CASSLGQGARDEQYF.

The genes are TRBV13 and TRBJ1-5; a possible D gene is TRBD1 (6 bases). V shed 1 base and J shed 7 bases, with 8 bases lying between them. The germline gives CDR1 PRHDT, CDR2 FYEKMQ (reference sequence). CDR3 size: 13 residues. The CDR3 reads CASSLDREQPQHF. The CDR3 DNA reads TGTGCCAGCAGCTTAGACAGGGAACAGCCCCAGCATTTT.

The J gene is TRBJ2-7, the V gene TRBV28; the match to TRBD1 covers 12 bases. CDR3 length: 15 residues. J was trimmed by 7 bases and V by 3 bases; bases with no gene match: 7. Per the germline V gene, CDR1 is MDHEN and CDR2 is SYDVKM. The CDR3 DNA follows: TGTGCCAGCAGTTTTGTGGGACAGGGGGCGCGGGAGCAGTACTTC. It translates to CASSFVGQGAREQYF.

The V and J genes are TRBV5-8 and TRBJ1-5; no reliable D call. From germline, CDR1 is SGHTS and CDR2 YDEGEE. CDR3 length equals 14 residues. V was pared by 1 base and J by 6 bases, with 11 bases between. The CDR3 sequence is CASSLRGGGQPQHF. The CDR3 bases are TGTGCCAGCAGCTTGCGGGGTGGCGGTCAGCCCCAGCATTTT.

Details on this clone: A junction end diverges from the germline sequence, so it may reflect a read error. The chain combines TRBV6-5 with TRBJ2-5; D is unresolved. The better agreement between TRBJ2-7 and the DNA end casts doubt on the J call. Per germline, CDR1 MNHEY and CDR2 SVGAGI. This CDR3 is built from 11 residues. In DNA form, the CDR3 reads TGTGCCAGCAGTTACTCCTTCGAGCAGTACTTC. The encoded protein is CASSYSFEQYF.

The chain recombines TRBV19 with TRBJ1-5; a possible D gene is TRBD1 (5 bases). The germline V gene encodes CDR1 LNHDA and CDR2 SQIVND (reference sequence). V dropped 9 bases and J dropped 0 bases, with 12 bases sitting between them. This CDR3 region has 14 residues. CDR3 loop: CASGTGSSNQPQHF. The CDR3 region has the DNA TGTGCCAGCGGGACTGGCTCTAGCAATCAGCCCCAGCATTTT.

This clone was detected a few times. The genes are TRBV5-8 and TRBJ2-7, with D maybe TRBD1 (6 bases). Germline CDR1 SGHTS, CDR2 YDEGEE. CDR3 length equals 15 residues. Trimming pared 0 bases from V and 1 base from J, leaving 11 bases between. The CDR3 loop is CASSLGRGTSYEQYF. The DNA for the CDR3 is TGTGCCAGCAGCTTGGGCAGGGGTACTTCCTACGAGCAGTACTTC.

The V call is TRBV7-9, the J call TRBJ1-2; 11 nucleotides match TRBD1. Germline-derived CDR1 and CDR2 are SEHNR and FQNEAQ (reference sequence). This CDR3 comprises 14 residues. The V and J ends lost 0 bases and 8 bases, in that order; junction bases with no gene match: 2. CDR3 protein: CASSLAGTGGGYTF. CDR3 bases: TGTGCCAGCAGCTTAGCTGGGACAGGGGGGGGCTACACCTTC.

The chain carries TRBV9 and TRBJ2-7, with 10 bases lining up with TRBD1. Trimming cost V 4 bases and J 4 bases; bases outside gene matches: 5. Germline CDR1 and CDR2: SGDLS and YYNGEE. The CDR3 runs 14 residues. The CDR3 nucleotides are TGTGCCAGCAGCCCCCGGACAGGGGGATACGAGCAGTACTTC. The encoded protein is CASSPRTGGYEQYF.

The rearrangement links TRBV7-3 to TRBJ2-1, with D possibly matching TRBD2 (6 bases). Germline CDR1 SGHTA, CDR2 FQGTGA. Trimming took off 5 bases at V and 5 bases at J, with 10 bases between the two ends. The CDR3 extends over 13 amino acids. The CDR3 is CASSMGLDNEQFF. CDR3 bases: TGTGCCAGCAGCATGGGACTCGACAATGAGCAGTTCTTC. Full variable domain (outside the CDR3, taken from reference TRBV7-3 and TRBJ2-1): GAGVSQTPSNKVTEKGKYVELRCDPISGHTALYWYRQSLGQGPEFLIYFQGTGAADDSGLPNDRFFAVRPEGSVSTLKIQRTERGDSAVYLCASSMGLDNEQFFGPGTRLTVL.

The V and J genes are TRBV19 and TRBJ2-5; D is possibly TRBD2 (5 bases). The germline CDR1 and CDR2 sequences are LNHDA and SQIVND (reference sequence). V was clipped by 5 bases and J by 11 bases, with 21 bases between them. The CDR3 contains 14 residues. In nucleotides, the CDR3 is TGTGCCAGTAGTTGGGGTGGAGACCGGGGAGAGCAGTACTTC. Its protein product is CASSWGGDRGEQYF.

The rearrangement uses TRBV13 and TRBJ2-1; 7 nucleotides agree with TRBD1. This CDR3 has 16 amino acids. The germline V gene has CDR1 PRHDT and CDR2 FYEKMQ (reference sequence). The V and J ends lost 0 bases and 9 bases, in that order; junction bases with no gene match: 11. The CDR3 DNA reads as TGTGCCAGCAGCTTAGGCAGGAAGGACAGGCTAGGTGAGCAGTTCTTC. Amino acids: CASSLGRKDRLGEQFF.